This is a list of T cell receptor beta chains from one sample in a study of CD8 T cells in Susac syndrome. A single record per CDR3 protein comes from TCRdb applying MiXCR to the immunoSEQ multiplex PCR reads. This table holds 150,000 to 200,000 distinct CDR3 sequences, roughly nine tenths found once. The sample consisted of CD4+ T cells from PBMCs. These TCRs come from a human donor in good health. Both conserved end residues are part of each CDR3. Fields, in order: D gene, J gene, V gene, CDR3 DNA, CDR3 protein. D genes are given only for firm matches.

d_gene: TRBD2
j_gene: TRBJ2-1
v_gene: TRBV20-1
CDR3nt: TGCAGTGCCTTTCGGGGGGGCCGGGGGAATGAGCAGTTCTTC
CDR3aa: CSAFRGGRGNEQFF

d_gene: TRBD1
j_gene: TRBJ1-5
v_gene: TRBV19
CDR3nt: TGTGCCAGTAGCAACCCGGCCAGGGGGCGGCTCAATCAGCCCCAGCATTTT
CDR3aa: CASSNPARGRLNQPQHF

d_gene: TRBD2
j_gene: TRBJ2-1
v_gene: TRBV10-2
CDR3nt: TGCGCCAGCAGACTAGCGGGGGGCGGGAATGAGCAGTTCTTC
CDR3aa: CASRLAGGGNEQFF

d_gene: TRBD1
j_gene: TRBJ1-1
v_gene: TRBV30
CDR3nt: TGTGCCTGGGACAGGGGGCCAACTGAAGCTTTCTTT
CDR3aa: CAWDRGPTEAFF

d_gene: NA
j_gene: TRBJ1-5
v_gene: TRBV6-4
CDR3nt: TGTGCCAGCAGTCCACAACAGGGAGGGAATCAGCCCCAGCATTTT
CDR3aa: CASSPQQGGNQPQHF

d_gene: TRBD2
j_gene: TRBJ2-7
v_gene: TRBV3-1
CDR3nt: TGTGCCAGCAGCCAAGGGGGACTAGCACCCTACGAGCAGTACTTC
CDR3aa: CASSQGGLAPYEQYF

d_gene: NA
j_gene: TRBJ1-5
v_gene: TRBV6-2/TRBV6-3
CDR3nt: TGTGCCAGCAGTCGACGCAATCAGCCCCAGCATTTT
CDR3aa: CASSRRNQPQHF

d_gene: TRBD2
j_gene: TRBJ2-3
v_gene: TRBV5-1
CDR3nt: TGCGCCAGCAGTGCTAGCGGGGGGTACACAGATACGCAGTATTTT
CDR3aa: CASSASGGYTDTQYF

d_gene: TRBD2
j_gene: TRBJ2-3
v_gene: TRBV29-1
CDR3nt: TGCAGCGCCAGTAGCGGGGGGGCCAGCACAGATACGCAGTATTTT
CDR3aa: CSASSGGASTDTQYF

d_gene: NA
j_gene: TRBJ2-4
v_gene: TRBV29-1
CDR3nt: TGCAGCGTTGAATTCAGCCGCCGCATCCAGTACTTC
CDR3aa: CSVEFSRRIQYF

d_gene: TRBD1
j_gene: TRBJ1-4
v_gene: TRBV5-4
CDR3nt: TGTGCCAGCAGCCCAGGGGGGCCGTCAACTAATGAAAAACTGTTTTTT
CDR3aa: CASSPGGPSTNEKLFF

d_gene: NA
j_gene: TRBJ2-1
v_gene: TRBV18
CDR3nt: TGTGCCAGCTCACCAAGGGCGGGCTTCAGCACCTACAATGAGCAGTTCTTC
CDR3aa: CASSPRAGFSTYNEQFF

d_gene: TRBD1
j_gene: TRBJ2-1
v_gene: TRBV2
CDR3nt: TGTGCCAGCTTCCAGGTGGGGACAGGGGGTAATGAGCAGTTCTTC
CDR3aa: CASFQVGTGGNEQFF

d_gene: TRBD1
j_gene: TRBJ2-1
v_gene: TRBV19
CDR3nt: TGTGCCAGTAGTCCTCGGACAGGGGGATTTAATGAGCAGTTCTTC
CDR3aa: CASSPRTGGFNEQFF

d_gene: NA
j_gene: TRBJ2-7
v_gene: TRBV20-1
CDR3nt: TGCAGTGCAAGCTCGGGACACTCCTACGAGCAGTACTTC
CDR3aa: CSASSGHSYEQYF

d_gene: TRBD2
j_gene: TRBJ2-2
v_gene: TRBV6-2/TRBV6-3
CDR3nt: TGTGCCAGCAGTTATAATCCAGCTAGCGGGAGTACCGGGGAGCTGTTTTTT
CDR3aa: CASSYNPASGSTGELFF

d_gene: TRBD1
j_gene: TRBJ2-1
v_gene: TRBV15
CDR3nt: TGTGCCACCAGCAGGAGGGGGCTCGCAGAGAGCTCCTACAATGAGCAGTTCTTC
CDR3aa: CATSRRGLAESSYNEQFF

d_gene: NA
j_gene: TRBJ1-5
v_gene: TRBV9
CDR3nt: TGTGCCAGCAGTTTATCGGTAGATCAGCCCCAGCATTTT
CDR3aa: CASSLSVDQPQHF

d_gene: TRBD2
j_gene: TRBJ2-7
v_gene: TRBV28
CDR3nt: TGTGCCAGCAGGGCTCTAGCGGGAGGGCTCTACGAGCAGTACTTC
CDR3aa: CASRALAGGLYEQYF

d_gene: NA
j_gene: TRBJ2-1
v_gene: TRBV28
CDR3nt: TGTGCCAGCAGTTTAGGACAAGGGCAGTTCTTC
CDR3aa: CASSLGQGQFF

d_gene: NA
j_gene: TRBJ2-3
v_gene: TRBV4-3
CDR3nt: TGCGCCAGCAGCCAAGACTTCCTCAGGTCCTATTGGAGTGATACGCAGTATTTT
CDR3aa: CASSQDFLRSYWSDTQYF

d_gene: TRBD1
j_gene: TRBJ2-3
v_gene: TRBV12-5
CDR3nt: TGTGCTAGTGGCCCAGGGGGAGATACGCAGTATTTT
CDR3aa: CASGPGGDTQYF

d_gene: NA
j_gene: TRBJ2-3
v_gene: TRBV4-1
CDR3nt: TGCGCCAGCAGCCAAGGACTCACAGATACGCAGTATTTT
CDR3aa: CASSQGLTDTQYF

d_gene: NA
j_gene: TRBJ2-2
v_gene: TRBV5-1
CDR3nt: TGCGCCAGCAGCTTGCCGGGGGCGAACACCGGGGAGCTGTTTTTT
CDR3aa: CASSLPGANTGELFF

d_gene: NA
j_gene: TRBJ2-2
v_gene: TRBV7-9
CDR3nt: TGTGCCAGCAGCGATTATGGTGGGGAGCTGTTTTTT
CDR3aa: CASSDYGGELFF

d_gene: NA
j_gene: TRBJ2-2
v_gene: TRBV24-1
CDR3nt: TGTGCCACCAGTGGACTAATGAACACCGGGGAGCTGTTTTTT
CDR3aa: CATSGLMNTGELFF

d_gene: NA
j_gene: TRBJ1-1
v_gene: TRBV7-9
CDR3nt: TGTGCCAGCCCACCCGAGTCTTTCTTT
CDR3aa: CASPPESFF

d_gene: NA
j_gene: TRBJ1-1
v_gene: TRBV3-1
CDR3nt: TGTGCCAGCAGCCCCCCGGGCTTGGGGGCTTTCTTT
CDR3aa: CASSPPGLGAFF

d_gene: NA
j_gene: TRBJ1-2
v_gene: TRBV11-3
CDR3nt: TGTGCCAGCGGGGTGCCAGGAAACTATGGCTACACCTTC
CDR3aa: CASGVPGNYGYTF

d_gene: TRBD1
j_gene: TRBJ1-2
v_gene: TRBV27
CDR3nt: TGTGCCAGCAAGCCGACGGGACAGCCCTATGGCTACACCTTC
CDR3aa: CASKPTGQPYGYTF

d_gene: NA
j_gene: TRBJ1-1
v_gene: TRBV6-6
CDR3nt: TGTGCCAGCAGCCGGACAGCCAACACTGAAGCTTTCTTT
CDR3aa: CASSRTANTEAFF

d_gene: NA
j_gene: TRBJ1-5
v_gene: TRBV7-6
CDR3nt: TGTGCCAGCAGCTTACCAGGGGAACTTAGCAATCAGCCCCAGCATTTT
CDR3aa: CASSLPGELSNQPQHF

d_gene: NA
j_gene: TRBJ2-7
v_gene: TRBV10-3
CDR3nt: TGTGCCATCAGCCCGGCCCACTACGAGCAGTACTTC
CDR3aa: CAISPAHYEQYF

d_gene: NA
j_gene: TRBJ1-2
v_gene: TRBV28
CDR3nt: TGTGCCAGCAGTGTGACATCAAACTATGGCTACACCTTC
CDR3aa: CASSVTSNYGYTF